This T cell receptor (beta chain) was profiled in a study of post-analysis software for immune sequencing data. Across the whole study: As for disease course, relapsing-remitting, secondary progressive and progressive-relapsing multiple sclerosis were all included.

Each TCR beta cDNA library carried unique molecular identifiers. TCRdb independently ran MiXCR on the PCR reads; one entry per CDR3 protein. The sample carries about 820,000 distinct CDR3 sequences, 53% recorded once. Whole-study results and caveats: Samples prepared in the same batch strongly co-clustered by F measure. Relative to controls, patients with multiple sclerosis showed significantly lower normalized Chao1 diversity. TRBV5-6, TRBV5-1 and TRBV20-1 belonged to a set of roughly 5 TRBV segments that were more frequent in patients than controls.

Trimming removed 8 bases from V and 3 bases from J; junction bases left unmatched: 3. The CDR3 is 12 residues long. The V gene's germline CDR1 is SQVTM and CDR2 ANQGSEA. Only a few counts were recorded for this clonotype. Its antigen remains unidentified. The sequenced material came from blood. The chain carries TRBV29-1 and TRBJ2-1, with 8 nucleotides matching TRBD1. The origin of this receptor is a girl aged 10-17 years with multiple sclerosis. The CDR3 spells CSLDRDYNEQFF. The CDR3, as DNA: TGCAGCCTGGACAGGGACTACAATGAGCAGTTCTTC.